This T cell receptor (beta chain) was recorded in a study of T cells after yellow fever vaccination. About the study: SMART-Seq v4 Ultra Low Input handled preparation of low-cell-number fractions.

MiXCR, applied by TCRdb to the 5' RACE reads, yields one record per CDR3 protein. The sample has 300,000 to 400,000 distinct CDR3 sequences; 8.7% are singletons. Points from the study as a whole: The presence of abundant clonotypes contaminating from the bulk population was possible in FACS-sorted repertoires.

The CDR3 contains 17 residues. V was pared by 6 bases and J by 0 bases, with 8 bases of the junction left unmatched. In germline, CDR1 is MNHEY, CDR2 SVGAGI. Concerning this clonotype: Antigen unknown.

The chain employs TRBV6-5 and TRBJ1-6; TRBD1 aligns across 7 bases. This clonotype originated in a man aged 18 to 29 who received the YFV17D yellow fever vaccine. Here the sequenced sample was PBMCs, taken on the day of the first yellow fever vaccination. The CDR3 bases are TGTGCCAGCAGGTCAGGACAGGCCAGCTCCTATAATTCACCCCTCCACTTT. Encoded protein: CASRSGQASSYNSPLHF.